The 22 T cell receptor beta chains in this list originate from one sample, sequenced in a study of cytomegalovirus exposure and HLA in healthy donors. Amplification used 60 Vbeta primers and 13 Jbeta primers. Profiled with immunoSEQ multiplex PCR; TCRdb holds only in-frame clones, not every one. The table records 150,000 to 200,000 clones, about 76% of them present only once. What was sequenced was PBMCs. The receptors come from a woman under 30 in good health and CMV-seropositive.

The V and J genes are TRBV28 and TRBJ1-2; D call uncertain. Trimming removed 7 bases at V and 1 base at J, with 10 bases between. Germline CDR1 is MDHEN and CDR2 is SYDVKM. The CDR3 is 13 residues long. The CDR3 reads CASTQPSNYGYTF. CDR3 DNA sequence: TGTGCCAGCACTCAACCGAGTAACTATGGCTACACCTTC.

The gene calls are TRBV5-1 and TRBJ1-1, with 7 bases lining up with TRBD1. Trimming removed 6 bases from V and 4 bases from J; junction bases left unmatched: 12. Per germline, CDR1 SGHRS and CDR2 YFSETQ. The CDR3 length is 15 residues. This CDR3 reads CASTPRTGALTEAFF. The CDR3 nucleotides read TGCGCCAGCACCCCCCGAACAGGGGCCCTCACTGAAGCTTTCTTT.

Worth noting for this clone: This sample includes further DNA sequences coding for the same CDR3. The chain carries TRBV7-3 and TRBJ2-3; the match to TRBD2 covers 8 bases. This CDR3 region has 15 residues. The ends lost 1 base at V and 3 bases at J; junction bases unmatched: 3. CDR1 is SGHTA, CDR2 FQGTGA, per germline. Here the CDR3 DNA reads TGTGCCAGCAGCTTAAACGGGGGGGCGACAGATACGCAGTATTTT. It codes for CASSLNGGATDTQYF.

The chain combines TRBV19 with TRBJ1-4; 9 bases fit TRBD1. V shed 6 bases, J shed 7 bases, and the junction held 6 bases outside the gene matches. The germline gives CDR1 LNHDA, CDR2 SQIVND (reference sequence). The CDR3 spans 14 residues. The CDR3 nucleotides are TGTGCCAGTAGACAGGGGGCTGGTAGTGAAAAACTGTTTTTT. Amino acids: CASRQGAGSEKLFF.

This chain's CDR3 is CASSFGQSPSTDTQYF. CDR3 nucleotide sequence: TGCGCCAGCAGCTTCGGACAGTCCCCTAGCACAGATACGCAGTATTTT. The V and J genes are TRBV4-3 and TRBJ2-3; maybe TRBD1 (6 bases). V lost 5 bases, J lost 0 bases, and 15 bases lay in between. Germline V gene sequence: CDR1 LGHNA, CDR2 YSLEER. The CDR3 length is 16 residues.

The rearrangement uses TRBV10-3 and TRBJ2-7; possibly TRBD1 for D (5 bases). CDR1 and CDR2 (germline): ENHRY, SYGVKD. The CDR3 contains 15 residues. V was shortened by 0 bases and J by 2 bases, with 11 bases between the two germline ends. CDR3 loop: CAISESGRATYEQYF. The DNA for the CDR3 is TGTGCCATCAGTGAGTCGGGCAGGGCTACCTACGAGCAGTACTTC.

The gene calls are TRBV7-8 and TRBJ1-1, with 7 bases fitting TRBD1. Germline CDR1 and CDR2: SGHVS and FQNEAQ. CDR3 length equals 13 residues. V gave up 0 bases and J gave up 8 bases; unmatched junction bases: 3. The DNA of the CDR3 is TGTGCCAGCAGCTTAGCCTCGACAGGGGAAGCTTTCTTT. Translation gives CASSLASTGEAFF.

This rearrangement joins TRBV4-3 to TRBJ2-2; 11 bases fit TRBD2. CDR3 length: 15 amino acids. Trimming removed 8 bases from V and 4 bases from J; junction bases left unmatched: 6. CDR1 and CDR2 from the germline V gene are LGHNA and YSLEER. CDR3: CASGKLAGVTGELFF. DNA of the CDR3: TGCGCCAGCGGTAAACTAGCGGGGGTCACCGGGGAGCTGTTTTTT.

The table lists this clone with a few counts. V and J are TRBV29-1 and TRBJ1-3; no firm D call. Germline assignment: CDR1 SQVTM and CDR2 ANQGSEA. The CDR3 spans 14 residues. The germline V and J ends were trimmed by 5 bases and 2 bases, with 13 bases remaining between them. In nucleotides, the CDR3 is TGCAGCGTTCGACGGGGAGGGACTGGAAACACCATATATTTT. It codes for CSVRRGGTGNTIYF.

J is TRBJ2-1 and V is TRBV7-9; no clear D gene. Trimming took off 2 bases at V and 5 bases at J, with 10 bases between the two ends. Germline CDR1 SEHNR, CDR2 FQNEAQ (reference sequence). This CDR3 is built from 14 residues. In DNA, the CDR3 is TGTGCCAGCAGCTTAAGAGACAACGACAATGAGCAGTTCTTC. This encodes CASSLRDNDNEQFF. Full variable domain (remainder filled in from reference TRBV7-9 and TRBJ2-1): DTGVSQNPRHKITKRGQNVTFRCDPISEHNRLYWYRQTLGQGPEFLTYFQNEAQLEKSRLLSDRFSAERPKGSFSTLEIQRTEQGDSAMYLCASSLRDNDNEQFFGPGTRLTVL.

The chain employs TRBV4-1 and TRBJ1-6; 7 nucleotides align to TRBD1. The length of the CDR3 is 16 residues. Germline trimming cut 4 bases from V and 4 bases from J; bases unmatched to any gene: 7. Germline values: CDR1 MGHRA, CDR2 YSYEKL. Here the CDR3 DNA reads TGCGCCAGCAGCCTCGAACCGACAGGGTATAATTCACCCCTCCACTTT. Protein: CASSLEPTGYNSPLHF.

The rearrangement joins TRBV29-1 to TRBJ1-1; D is possibly TRBD1 (6 bases). The CDR3 has 13 amino acids. Per the germline V gene, CDR1 is SQVTM and CDR2 is ANQGSEA. V was clipped by 4 bases and J by 7 bases, with 16 bases between them. CDR3 bases: TGCAGCGTTGTGGGGGCCAGTACTATTGAAGCTTTCTTT. It translates to CSVVGASTIEAFF.

This clone was seen a few times. The rearrangement links TRBV6-1 to TRBJ2-7; 7 bases are shared with TRBD2. CDR3 length equals 13 residues. The germline V gene encodes CDR1 MNHNS and CDR2 SASEGT. V was pared by 5 bases and J by 3 bases, with 4 bases of the junction left unmatched. The CDR3 here is CASSNTGGYEQYF. CDR3 in DNA: TGTGCCAGCAGTAATACGGGGGGCTACGAGCAGTACTTC.

Concerning this clone itself: Mismatch with germline at one junction end may stem from a read error. This chain uses TRBV29-1 with TRBJ1-2; D is undetermined. Germline lookup yields CDR1 SQVTM and CDR2 ANQGSEA. The CDR3 spans 9 residues. Written as DNA, the CDR3 is TGCAGCGTTGACCTCCTACCGATCTTC. This encodes CSVDLLPIF.

The rearrangement uses TRBV5-6 and TRBJ2-7; 10 nucleotides line up with TRBD1. The CDR3 consists of 15 residues. Looked up from germline, CDR1 is SGHDT and CDR2 is YYEEEE. J lost 3 bases, V lost 2 bases, and 5 bases had no gene match. In DNA form, the CDR3 reads TGTGCCAGCAGCTTAACCGGGACAGGGGTCTACGAGCAGTACTTC. This translates into CASSLTGTGVYEQYF.

This sequence joins TRBV5-6 and TRBJ2-5; a weak D match, TRBD2 (5 bases). Germline loops: CDR1 SGHDT, CDR2 YYEEEE. V lost 0 bases and J lost 3, with 12 bases in between. The CDR3 is 15 amino acids. This CDR3 reads CASSLGGNGEETQYF. CDR3 nucleotides: TGTGCCAGCAGCTTGGGAGGAAACGGGGAAGAGACCCAGTACTTC. Using reference TRBV5-6 and TRBJ2-5 for the parts outside the CDR3, the full variable domain is DAGVTQSPTHLIKTRGQQVTLRCSPKSGHDTVSWYQQALGQGPQFIFQYYEEEERQRGNFPDRFSGHQFPNYSSELNVNALLLGDSALYLCASSLGGNGEETQYFGPGTRLLVL.

The chain employs TRBV5-1 and TRBJ2-5, with D perhaps matching TRBD1 (6 bases). CDR3 length: 13 amino acids. Germline loops: CDR1 SGHRS, CDR2 YFSETQ. V lost 4 bases to trimming and J lost 1 base, with 8 bases between them. In nucleotides, the CDR3 is TGCGCCAGCAGCACACAGGGCCAAGAGACCCAGTACTTC. Its translation: CASSTQGQETQYF.

This clone was counted a single time. The J gene is TRBJ1-6, the V gene TRBV5-4, with 12 bases identical to TRBD1. CDR3 length: 18 amino acids. Looked up from germline, CDR1 is SGHNT and CDR2 is YYREEE (reference sequence). The J segment lost 5 bases and the V segment lost 1 base, leaving 7 bases of the junction unmatched. The CDR3 region has the DNA TGTGCCAGCAGCTTGCCGGGACAGGGGGCGTGGCATAATTCACCCCTCCACTTT. It codes for CASSLPGQGAWHNSPLHF.

This clone was counted only a few times. The chain links TRBV7-6 to TRBJ1-1, with 8 bases identical to TRBD1. The germline V gene encodes CDR1 SGHVS and CDR2 FNYEAQ. Trimming took 5 bases from V and 0 from J; bases not matched to a gene: 8. This CDR3 has 16 residues. In nucleotides, the CDR3 is TGTGCCAGCAGCCCTAGGACAGGGAAAATGAACACTGAAGCTTTCTTT. Its translation is CASSPRTGKMNTEAFF.

CDR3 DNA: TGTGCCAGCAGTTTAATCACAGGGAATGGCTACACCTTC. It yields the protein CASSLITGNGYTF. The chain carries TRBV28 and TRBJ1-2, with D tentatively TRBD1 (6 bases). V was trimmed by 2 bases and J by 6 bases, leaving 10 bases between them. This CDR3 is 13 amino acids long. The germline V gene encodes CDR1 MDHEN and CDR2 SYDVKM.

The chain couples TRBV5-4 to TRBJ1-6, with TRBD1 matching 8 bases. V lost 4 bases to trimming and J lost 11 bases; unmatched junction nucleotides: 8. This CDR3 has 14 amino acids. Germline CDR1 and CDR2: SGHNT and YYREEE (reference sequence). The CDR3 protein is CASSTDRAITPLHF. CDR3 bases: TGTGCCAGCAGCACGGACAGGGCGATTACACCCCTCCACTTT.

The V and J genes are TRBV4-2 and TRBJ1-1; 8 bases are shared with TRBD1. Trimming took 0 bases from V and 6 from J; bases not matched to a gene: 21. Germline CDR1 is LGHNA and CDR2 is YNFKEQ. The CDR3 has 20 amino acids. The chain's CDR3 is CASSQDIGGRGRFYLPEAFF. CDR3 sequence (DNA): TGTGCCAGCAGCCAAGATATCGGCGGCAGGGGGCGTTTTTACCTTCCTGAAGCTTTCTTT.